The 16 T cell receptor beta chains below were found in one sample sequenced in a study of T cell responses to AZD1222 COVID-19 vaccine. The data were produced by immunoSEQ multiplex PCR, yet TCRdb's version contains in-frame clones alone and is incomplete. This sample yields 89,000 or so clones, of which approximately 90% are seen a single time; approximately 30% belongs to the top ten. Sequencing used peripheral blood, obtained 28 days after the second AZD1222 dose. The receptors derive from an adult who received the AZD1222 COVID-19 vaccine.

The V gene is TRBV29-1, the J gene TRBJ1-6, with no clear D. Trimming pared 0 bases from V and 10 bases from J, leaving 7 bases between. CDR1 and CDR2 (germline): SQVTM, ANQGSEA. This CDR3 is built from 12 residues. The DNA for the CDR3 is TGCAGCGTTGAAGAAGGGTTATCACCCCTCCACTTT. Amino acids: CSVEEGLSPLHF.

The rearrangement joins TRBV4-3 to TRBJ2-4, with TRBD2 identical over 9 bases. This CDR3 is built from 15 residues. Trimming removed 1 base from V and 5 bases from J; junction bases left unmatched: 3. Germline V lookup: CDR1 LGHNA, CDR2 YSLEER. CDR3 DNA sequence: TGCGCCAGCAGCCAAGGGGCGGGAGGGCAAAACATTCAGTACTTC. The encoded protein is CASSQGAGGQNIQYF.

The V gene is TRBV9, the J gene TRBJ1-6, with 7 positions matching TRBD1. Trimming took 4 bases from V and 8 from J; bases not matched to a gene: 9. This CDR3 spans 15 amino acids. The V gene's germline CDR1 is SGDLS and CDR2 YYNGEE. Written as DNA, the CDR3 is TGTGCCAGCAGCCCAAGACAGGGCGGGGATTCACCCCTCCACTTT. This gives the protein CASSPRQGGDSPLHF.

CDR3 in amino acids: CASSIQGGTEAFF. The CDR3 DNA reads as TGTGCCAGTAGTATTCAGGGAGGCACTGAAGCTTTCTTT. The J gene is TRBJ1-1, the V gene TRBV19; D might be TRBD1 (5 bases). CDR1 and CDR2 (germline): LNHDA, SQIVND (reference sequence). The CDR3 is 13 amino acids. Trimming took 3 bases from V and 4 from J, leaving 9 bases between them.

The chain has TRBV28 and TRBJ2-3; D may be TRBD2 (5 bases). The germline V gene has CDR1 MDHEN and CDR2 SYDVKM. CDR3 length: 14 amino acids. V was clipped by 7 bases and J by 2 bases, with 13 bases between them. The CDR3 loop is CASNSGTFTDTQYF. The CDR3 DNA reads TGTGCCAGCAACAGCGGAACCTTCACAGATACGCAGTATTTT. The full variable domain, completed using reference TRBV28 and TRBJ2-3, is DVKVTQSSRYLVKRTGEKVFLECVQDMDHENMFWYRQDPGLGLRLIYFSYDVKMKEKGDIPEGYSVSREKKERFSLILESASTNQTSMYLCASNSGTFTDTQYFGPGTRLTVL.

This clone was counted between two and nine times. The chain uses TRBV5-4 and TRBJ1-2, with 7 bases fitting TRBD1. CDR3 size: 14 residues. The V gene end was trimmed by 3 bases and the J gene end by 9 bases; junction bases not matched to a gene: 11. CDR1 and CDR2 from the germline V gene are SGHNT and YYREEE (reference sequence). CDR3 residues: CASSSTTGKHRYTF. The CDR3 nucleotides read TGTGCCAGCAGCTCGACGACAGGGAAACATCGCTACACCTTC.

V gene TRBV3-1 (or the pseudogene TRBV3-2) combines with J gene TRBJ2-7; D ambiguous. CDR3 size: 14 residues. Trimming pared 4 bases from V and 7 bases from J, leaving 17 bases between. Germline values: CDR1 LGHDT, CDR2 YNNKEL (reference sequence). The CDR3 protein is CASSRRGRAGEQYF. CDR3 sequence (DNA): TGTGCCAGCAGCCGTCGTGGAAGGGCCGGGGAGCAGTACTTC.

The chain is built from TRBV18 and TRBJ2-1; 15 nucleotides agree with TRBD2. The V and J ends lost 3 bases and 10 bases, in that order; junction bases with no gene match: 10. The CDR3 is 17 amino acids. Germline CDR1 is KGHSH and CDR2 is LQKENI. CDR3 nucleotide sequence: TGTGCCAGCTCACCCGCGGGACTAGCGGGGGGTCTACAAGAGCAGTTCTTC. Translating it yields CASSPAGLAGGLQEQFF.

This clone was detected only once. The rearrangement uses TRBV10-1 and TRBJ2-7; possibly TRBD2 for D (5 bases). The V end was cut by 3 bases, the J end by 2 bases, with 11 bases between. The germline CDR1 and CDR2 sequences are WNHNN and SYGVQD (reference sequence). CDR3 length: 14 amino acids. The CDR3 protein is CASSDSGLAYEQYF. DNA of the CDR3: TGCGCCAGCAGTGATTCCGGACTCGCCTACGAGCAGTACTTC.

CDR3 protein: CASSRLQGGNTIYF. The CDR3 DNA is TGCGCCAGCAGCCGACTACAGGGAGGAAACACCATATATTTT. The chain has TRBV4-1 and TRBJ1-3; D is possibly TRBD1 (6 bases). V lost 4 bases and J lost 4, with 11 bases in between. This CDR3 spans 14 amino acids. The germline V gene encodes CDR1 MGHRA and CDR2 YSYEKL.

The V gene is TRBV7-2, the J gene TRBJ2-1, with D unclear. This CDR3 region has 13 residues. V dropped 0 bases and J dropped 7 bases, with 7 bases sitting between them. CDR1 is SGHTA, CDR2 FQGNSA, per germline. The CDR3 here is CASSLAMGNEQFF. The DNA for the CDR3 is TGTGCCAGCAGCTTAGCAATGGGGAATGAGCAGTTCTTC.

The V gene is TRBV27, the J gene TRBJ2-7; 9 nucleotides agree with TRBD1. The CDR3 extends over 15 amino acids. In germline, CDR1 is MNHEY, CDR2 SMNVEV (reference sequence). V lost 7 bases, J lost 3 bases, and 10 bases stayed unmatched. The CDR3 bases are TGTGCCAGCAAAGTCCGAACAGGGGGCATCTACGAGCAGTACTTC. It yields the protein CASKVRTGGIYEQYF.

A remark on this clone: The junction differs from germline at one of its ends, possibly a read error. This chain uses TRBV28 with TRBJ2-7; possibly TRBD1 for D (6 bases). This CDR3 region has 11 residues. Germline assignment: CDR1 MDHEN and CDR2 SYDVKM. CDR3 coding DNA: TGTGCCAGCAGTTCCTCAGGGGCTTTGGGCTTC. Protein: CASSSSGALGF. The variable domain in full, completed from reference TRBV28 and TRBJ2-7, reads DVKVTQSSRYLVKRTGEKVFLECVQDMDHENMFWYRQDPGLGLRLIYFSYDVKMKEKGDIPEGYSVSREKKERFSLILESASTNQTSMYLCASSSSGALGFGPGTRLTVT.

In its sample, this clone was seen a few times. The chain has TRBV7-9 and TRBJ2-1; 8 bases line up with TRBD2. V lost 5 bases to trimming and J lost 3 bases; unmatched junction nucleotides: 6. The CDR3 covers 15 residues. Germline V gene sequence: CDR1 SEHNR, CDR2 FQNEAQ (reference sequence). The CDR3 here is CASSPSGRGYNEQFF. CDR3 sequence (DNA): TGTGCCAGCAGCCCCAGCGGGAGAGGCTACAATGAGCAGTTCTTC. Using reference TRBV7-9 and TRBJ2-1 for the parts outside the CDR3, the full variable domain is DTGVSQNPRHKITKRGQNVTFRCDPISEHNRLYWYRQTLGQGPEFLTYFQNEAQLEKSRLLSDRFSAERPKGSFSTLEIQRTEQGDSAMYLCASSPSGRGYNEQFFGPGTRLTVL.

In this sample, this clone turned up once. This sequence joins TRBV6-2 or TRBV6-3 and TRBJ2-3; 12 bases are a match to TRBD2. The V gene end was trimmed by 4 bases and the J gene end by 1 base; junction bases not matched to a gene: 0. CDR1 MNHEY and CDR2 SVGEGT come from the germline V gene. There are 15 residues in the CDR3. The CDR3, as DNA: TGTGCCAGCAGTTGGACTAGCGGGGGCACAGATACGCAGTATTTT. Its protein product is CASSWTSGGTDTQYF.

This clone has just one count. This rearrangement joins TRBV28 to TRBJ1-5; D not certain. CDR1 and CDR2 (germline): MDHEN, SYDVKM. Trimming took off 6 bases at V and 1 base at J, with 4 bases between the two ends. This CDR3 is built from 12 residues. The CDR3 here is CASSGSNQPQHF. DNA of the CDR3: TGTGCCAGCAGCGGGAGCAATCAGCCCCAGCATTTT.